The 26 T cell receptor beta chains presented below share a single source sample, sequenced in a study of preoperative IRX-2 immunotherapy in early breast cancer. Sequencing was performed with immunoSEQ multiplex PCR; in TCRdb, only in-frame clones are kept and a portion is missing. The data contain fewer than 30,000 clones, around 90% of them singletons. Treatment indicated: preoperative locoregional IRX-2 cytokine immunotherapy. The sample was gathered from a patient treated with IRX-2 immunotherapy. The receptor set was obtained from a human donor with breast cancer.

The chain combines TRBV7-2 with TRBJ2-3; no definite D call. With 2 bases removed from V and 1 base from J, the gap between germline ends came to 7 bases. Per germline, CDR1 SGHTA and CDR2 FQGNSA. CDR3 length: 14 amino acids. The CDR3 bases are TGTGCCAGCAGCTTAATCACAGGCACAGATACGCAGTATTTT. Translation gives CASSLITGTDTQYF. Complete variable domain (other parts from reference TRBV7-2 and TRBJ2-3): GAGVSQSPSNKVTEKGKDVELRCDPISGHTALYWYRQSLGQGLEFLIYFQGNSAPDKSGLPSDRFSAERTGGSVSTLTIQRTQQEDSAVYLCASSLITGTDTQYFGPGTRLTVL.

The chain joins TRBV5-1 to TRBJ1-6; 7 positions agree with TRBD1. The CDR3 covers 14 residues. Germline V gene sequence: CDR1 SGHRS, CDR2 YFSETQ. The junction had 3 bases not matched to a gene; V was cut back by 3 bases and J by 6 bases. The CDR3, as DNA: TGCGCCAGCAGCTCGGGACAGTCTAATTCACCCCTCCACTTT. Protein sequence: CASSSGQSNSPLHF.

This chain uses TRBV4-1 with TRBJ2-7, with 15 nucleotides matching TRBD2. V trimming: 0 bases; J trimming: 7 bases; junction bases outside the gene matches: 10. CDR1 is MGHRA, CDR2 YSYEKL, per germline. The CDR3 spans 18 residues. The CDR3 loop is CASSQEMGLAGGLEEQYF. The CDR3 DNA follows: TGCGCCAGCAGCCAAGAAATGGGACTAGCGGGAGGTCTGGAAGAGCAGTACTTC.

This chain links TRBV30 with TRBJ1-5; perhaps TRBD1 as D (5 bases). V shed 2 bases and J shed 8 bases, with 16 bases lying between them. The CDR3 has 14 residues. From germline, CDR1 is GTSNPN and CDR2 SVGIG (reference sequence). The CDR3 nucleotides are TGTGCCTGGAGTCTCGGCAGGGTCATCGAGCCCCAGCATTTT. Its protein product is CAWSLGRVIEPQHF.

V and J are TRBV9 and TRBJ1-2; D uncertain. The V gene's germline CDR1 is SGDLS and CDR2 YYNGEE. CDR3 length: 13 residues. V lost 2 bases to trimming and J lost 2 bases, with 7 bases between them. The DNA of the CDR3 is TGTGCCAGCAGCGTTACCGGGAACTATGGCTACACCTTC. Translating it yields CASSVTGNYGYTF.

This rearrangement joins TRBV25-1 to TRBJ2-7; 7 nucleotides agree with TRBD2. With V trimmed by 4 bases and J by 3 bases, 6 bases remained unmatched. Germline V gives CDR1 MGHDK, CDR2 SYGVNS. There are 14 residues in the CDR3. CDR3 sequence (DNA): TGTGCCAGCAGTGCCCCGGGGGGAGGCTACGAGCAGTACTTC. Translated: CASSAPGGGYEQYF.

The chain combines TRBV19 with TRBJ2-7, with 10 bases identical to TRBD1. Germline CDR1 reads LNHDA; CDR2 reads SQIVND (reference sequence). This CDR3 is 14 amino acids long. With V trimmed by 9 bases and J by 4 bases, 9 bases remained unmatched. For the CDR3, the DNA is TGTGCCAGCCGCCCCGGGACAGGGGAATACGAGCAGTACTTC. Residues: CASRPGTGEYEQYF.

V usage is TRBV9 and J usage is TRBJ2-7; 8 bases are a match to TRBD1. Germline V gives CDR1 SGDLS, CDR2 YYNGEE. V shed 0 bases and J 2 bases; nucleotides not matched to a gene: 1. The CDR3 contains 14 residues. CDR3 residues: CASSVGDRPYEQYF. The CDR3 coding sequence is TGTGCCAGCAGCGTAGGGGACAGGCCCTACGAGCAGTACTTC.

As DNA, the CDR3 is TGTGCCAGCAGCCCGGACATAGATCGCGTCCGCACTGAAGCTTTCTTT. Translation: CASSPDIDRVRTEAFF. The V call is TRBV5-4, the J call TRBJ1-1; D possibly corresponds to TRBD1 (5 bases). Trimming removed 4 bases from V and 4 bases from J, with 20 bases in between. The CDR3 totals 16 residues. CDR1 and CDR2 (germline): SGHNT, YYREEE (reference sequence).

The V call is TRBV27, the J call TRBJ2-3; no reliable D call. The V end lost 0 bases, the J end lost 1 base, and 5 bases lay between the germline ends. The V gene's germline CDR1 is MNHEY and CDR2 SMNVEV (reference sequence). The CDR3 is 14 residues long. The DNA for the CDR3 is TGTGCCAGCAGTTTATCGCCCCGCACAGATACGCAGTATTTT. This sequence encodes CASSLSPRTDTQYF.

The rearrangement joins TRBV5-1 to TRBJ2-2, with TRBD1 identical over 8 bases. There are 15 residues in the CDR3. Germline trimming cut 2 bases from V and 5 bases from J; bases unmatched to any gene: 5. Germline CDR1 and CDR2: SGHRS and YFSETQ. The DNA of the CDR3 is TGCGCCAGCAGCTTCCCGACAGGGGATACCGGGGAGCTGTTTTTT. Translated: CASSFPTGDTGELFF.

The CDR3 DNA reads as TGTGCCAGCAGTGTGTCGGGATATGAGCAGTTCTTC. It is translated as CASSVSGYEQFF. The chain carries TRBV6-1 and TRBJ2-1; the D gene is possibly TRBD2 (5 bases). Germline assignment: CDR1 MNHNS and CDR2 SASEGT. The CDR3 extends over 12 amino acids. The ends were cut back, 4 bases at V and 8 bases at J, with 9 bases in the middle.

By sample fraction, this clone is hyperexpanded (1% or more). The chain's CDR3 is CASSLEQREAFF. The CDR3 coding sequence is TGTGCCAGCAGCTTAGAACAACGTGAAGCTTTCTTT. The V and J genes are TRBV7-9 and TRBJ1-1; D gene ambiguous. Looked up from germline, CDR1 is SEHNR and CDR2 is FQNEAQ (reference sequence). The CDR3 is 12 residues long. V lost 1 base and J 7 bases, leaving 7 bases between the germline ends.

The chain employs TRBV25-1 and TRBJ2-5, with 14 bases aligning to TRBD2. The CDR3 covers 16 residues. In germline, CDR1 is MGHDK, CDR2 SYGVNS. The V and J ends lost 4 bases and 5 bases, in that order; junction bases with no gene match: 6. CDR3 nucleotide sequence: TGTGCCAGCAGTGGGGGACTAGCGGGAGCGAGGGAGACCCAGTACTTC. As protein: CASSGGLAGARETQYF.

This chain's CDR3 is CASSSRQGGGYQPQHF. The CDR3 nucleotides are TGTGCCAGCAGTTCCCGACAGGGAGGGGGCTATCAGCCCCAGCATTTT. V and J are TRBV6-5 and TRBJ1-5, with TRBD1 matching over 7 bases. V shed 4 bases, J shed 5 bases, and the junction held 11 bases outside the gene matches. This CDR3 is built from 16 residues. CDR1 is MNHEY, CDR2 SVGAGI, per germline.

This clone was observed once. The genes are TRBV5-6 and TRBJ2-1, with 11 positions matching TRBD2. The length of the CDR3 is 17 residues. The ends lost 0 bases at V and 6 bases at J; junction bases unmatched: 8. CDR1 is SGHDT, CDR2 YYEEEE, per germline. CDR3 bases: TGTGCCAGCAGCTTGGTATTGGGTAGCGGGGGGGCCAATGAGCAGTTCTTC. Amino acid sequence: CASSLVLGSGGANEQFF.

This clone appeared a single time. This sequence joins TRBV5-6 and TRBJ2-7; 7 nucleotides align to TRBD1. Germline V gene data show CDR1 as SGHDT and CDR2 as YYEEEE. Trimming at V came to 4 bases and at J to 3 bases, leaving 7 bases not matched to a gene. The CDR3 runs 14 residues. CDR3 loop: CASSRLGTDYEQYF. The CDR3 region has the DNA TGTGCCAGCAGCCGCCTCGGGACAGACTACGAGCAGTACTTC.

The chain uses TRBV29-1 and TRBJ2-7; maybe TRBD1 (5 bases). Germline V gives CDR1 SQVTM, CDR2 ANQGSEA. V dropped 4 bases and J dropped 6 bases, with 10 bases sitting between them. This CDR3 comprises 11 residues. This CDR3 reads CSVVLDSEQYF. In nucleotides, the CDR3 is TGCAGCGTTGTCCTCGACAGCGAGCAGTACTTC.

V and J are TRBV7-9 and TRBJ1-6, with TRBD1 identical over 9 bases. The germline V gene encodes CDR1 SEHNR and CDR2 FQNEAQ (reference sequence). This CDR3 contains 15 residues. V was clipped by 4 bases and J by 6 bases; unmatched bases: 4. This chain's CDR3 is CASSYGTGPNSPLHF. CDR3 DNA sequence: TGTGCCAGCAGCTACGGGACAGGGCCTAATTCACCCCTCCACTTT. Filled out from reference TRBV7-9 and TRBJ1-6, the complete variable domain reads DTGVSQNPRHKITKRGQNVTFRCDPISEHNRLYWYRQTLGQGPEFLTYFQNEAQLEKSRLLSDRFSAERPKGSFSTLEIQRTEQGDSAMYLCASSYGTGPNSPLHFGNGTRLTVT.

The genes are TRBV15 and TRBJ2-7; 8 bases line up with TRBD1. The CDR3 extends over 18 amino acids. CDR1 LNHNV and CDR2 YYDKDF come from the germline V gene (reference sequence). The junction had 14 bases not matched to a gene; V was cut back by 1 base and J by 3 bases. The chain's CDR3 is CATSRGRLRDRSNYEQYF. For the CDR3, the DNA is TGTGCCACCAGCAGAGGACGTCTTAGGGACAGGTCGAACTACGAGCAGTACTTC. The full variable domain, with the rest looked up from reference TRBV15 and TRBJ2-7, is DAMVIQNPRYQVTQFGKPVTLSCSQTLNHNVMYWYQQKSSQAPKLLFHYYDKDFNNEADTPDNFQSRRPNTSFCFLDIRSPGLGDTAMYLCATSRGRLRDRSNYEQYFGPGTRLTVT.

This clone occurred once. The genes are TRBV28 and TRBJ2-7; 9 nucleotides align to TRBD2. The CDR3 totals 16 residues. Germline trimming cut 5 bases from V and 4 bases from J; bases unmatched to any gene: 12. Per germline, CDR1 MDHEN and CDR2 SYDVKM. The CDR3 reads CASSTGGASGAYEQYF. DNA for the CDR3: TGTGCCAGCAGTACCGGGGGGGCTAGCGGGGCGTACGAGCAGTACTTC.

The chain recombines TRBV29-1 with TRBJ1-1; no clear D gene. CDR3 length: 13 amino acids. The V end was cut by 7 bases, the J end by 0 bases, with 12 bases between. Germline loops: CDR1 SQVTM, CDR2 ANQGSEA. Written as DNA, the CDR3 is TGCAGCGCTACACGACGGATGAACACTGAAGCTTTCTTT. As protein: CSATRRMNTEAFF.

This chain joins TRBV2 and TRBJ1-1, with a possible D match to TRBD1 (5 bases). The V end was cut by 4 bases, the J end by 6 bases, with 9 bases between. CDR3 length equals 12 residues. Germline V gene sequence: CDR1 SNHLY, CDR2 FYNNEI. CDR3 nucleotides: TGTGCCAGCAGTGTACAGGCCTCTGAAGCTTTCTTT. As protein: CASSVQASEAFF.

This chain joins TRBV7-2 and TRBJ1-2, with no clear D. Trimming took off 1 base at V and 4 bases at J, with 7 bases between the two ends. Germline V gives CDR1 SGHTA, CDR2 FQGNSA. The CDR3 extends over 13 amino acids. The CDR3 nucleotides read TGTGCCAGCAGCTTAGGGACGGGCTATGGCTACACCTTC. Protein sequence: CASSLGTGYGYTF.

The chain recombines TRBV9 with TRBJ1-5; no reliable D call. Trimming stripped 0 bases from V and 4 bases from J, with 8 bases between. Germline V CDR1 and CDR2: SGDLS, YYNGEE. The CDR3 runs to 14 residues. In nucleotides, the CDR3 is TGTGCCAGCAGCGTAGATGCCGGAAATCAGCCCCAGCATTTT. Its translation is CASSVDAGNQPQHF.

The chain joins TRBV18 to TRBJ2-7; D unresolved. The germline CDR1 and CDR2 sequences are KGHSH and LQKENI. V dropped 2 bases and J dropped 1 base, with 6 bases sitting between them. The CDR3 runs to 13 residues. CDR3 region: CASSPARSYEQYF. CDR3 DNA sequence: TGTGCCAGCTCACCAGCCCGTTCCTACGAGCAGTACTTC.